This TCR beta chain appears in the sequencing data of a study of CD8+ T cells in alopecia areata. Overall study results and limits: Relative to mice, TCR sharing across patients was less clear, a difference possibly HLA-related. Scalp clonality decreased significantly with tofacitinib, and so did expanded CD8+ clones among the top 100. Any link of baseline CD8+ expansion to response, resting on one nonresponder, remains uncertain.

Treatment specified: oral pan-JAK inhibitor, 5-10 mg twice daily. Per the germline V gene, CDR1 is GTSNPN and CDR2 is SVGIG (reference sequence). V lost 2 bases to trimming and J lost 6 bases, with 16 bases between them. The CDR3 sequence is 14 residues long. This clone is a singleton in its sample. Its antigen is not identified. Sequencing relied on a cDNA template that was reverse transcribed from extracted RNA. Assay: immunoSEQ multiplex PCR; the TCRdb copy retains only in-frame clones and omits some. The sample holds about 42,000 clones, 50% to 70% seen once. The TCR sequence derives from a human donor with alopecia areata. The rearrangement uses TRBV30 and TRBJ1-1; D may be TRBD1 (6 bases). The sample was CD8+ T cells sorted from blood, taken at week 4, from a patient treated with tofacitinib. CDR3 loop: CAWSFGGGEAEAFF. CDR3 DNA: TGTGCCTGGAGTTTTGGAGGGGGTGAGGCTGAAGCTTTCTTT. The variable domain in full, with the rest retrieved from reference TRBV30 and TRBJ1-1, is SQTIHQWPATLVQPVGSPLSLECTVEGTSNPNLYWYRQAAGRGLQLLFYSVGIGQISSEVPQNLSASRPQDRQFILSSKKLLLSDSGFYLCAWSFGGGEAEAFFGQGTRLTVV.